This T cell receptor (beta chain) appears in the sequencing data of a study of tumor and adjacent non-tumor tissue in lung cancer. Study-wide findings and caveats: Significantly higher TCR diversity was found in tumor than normal lung.

V gave up 2 bases and J gave up 1 base, with 8 bases separating them. The CDR3 extends over 14 amino acids. The germline V gene has CDR1 SEHNR and CDR2 FQNEAQ (reference sequence). The template was RNA from unsorted bulk tissue. The normal lung tissue was taken more than 3 cm from the tumor edge. Newly diagnosed lung cancer patients had thoracic surgery in China, August–late 2014, without prior chemotherapy. As regards this clonotype: Its antigen is unknown.

Three rounds of nested PCR, following a modified ARM-PCR protocol, produced the TCRbeta library. TCRdb fed the multiplex PCR reads into MiXCR, producing one record per CDR3 protein. The data hold 60,000 to 80,000 distinct CDR3 sequences, with around 70% observed a single time. Sample: distant non-tumor lung tissue. This chain connects TRBV7-9 to TRBJ1-1; D not certain. The receptor's source is a woman aged 45-65 years with non-small cell lung cancer. The CDR3 sequence is CASSLILANTEAFF. In DNA form, the CDR3 reads TGTGCCAGCAGCTTAATTTTAGCGAACACTGAAGCTTTCTTT.